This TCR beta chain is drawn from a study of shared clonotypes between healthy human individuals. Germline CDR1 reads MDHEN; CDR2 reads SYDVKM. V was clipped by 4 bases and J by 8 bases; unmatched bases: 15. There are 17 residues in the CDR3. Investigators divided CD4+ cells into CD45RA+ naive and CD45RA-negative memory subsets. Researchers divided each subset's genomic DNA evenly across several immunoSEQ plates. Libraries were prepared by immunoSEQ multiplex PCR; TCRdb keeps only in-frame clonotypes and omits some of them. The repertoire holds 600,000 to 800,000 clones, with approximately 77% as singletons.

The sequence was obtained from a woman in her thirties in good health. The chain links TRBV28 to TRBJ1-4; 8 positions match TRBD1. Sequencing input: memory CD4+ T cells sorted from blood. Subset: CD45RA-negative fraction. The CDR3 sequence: CASSSSGQGALREKLFF. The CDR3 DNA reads TGTGCCAGCAGTTCATCCGGACAGGGAGCATTGAGGGAAAAACTGTTTTTT.